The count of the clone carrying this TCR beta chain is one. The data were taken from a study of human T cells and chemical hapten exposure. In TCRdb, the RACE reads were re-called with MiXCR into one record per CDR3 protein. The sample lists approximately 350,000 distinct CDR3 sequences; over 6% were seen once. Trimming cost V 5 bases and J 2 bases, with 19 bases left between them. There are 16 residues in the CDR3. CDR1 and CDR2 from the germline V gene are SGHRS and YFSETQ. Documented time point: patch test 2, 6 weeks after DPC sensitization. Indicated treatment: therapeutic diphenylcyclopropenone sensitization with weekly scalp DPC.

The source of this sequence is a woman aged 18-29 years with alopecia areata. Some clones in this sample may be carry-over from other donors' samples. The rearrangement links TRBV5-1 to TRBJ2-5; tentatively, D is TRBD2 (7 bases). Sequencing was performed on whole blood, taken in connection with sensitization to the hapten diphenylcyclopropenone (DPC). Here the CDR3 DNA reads TGCGCCAGCAGGGATTACGCGGGGGCCTTACAAGAGACCCAGTACTTC. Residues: CASRDYAGALQETQYF.